The 15 T cell receptor beta chains presented below share a single source sample, sequenced in a study of a mutant IDH1 vaccine in newly diagnosed glioma listed by TCRdb under 2021. Library method: the immunoSEQ multiplex PCR assay. TCRdb took over this immuneACCESS table, retaining in-frame rearrangements with V and J assigned. Such tables are incomplete; in checked studies, under half of the missing clones stem from an unresolved V gene, and the remainder is unexplained. Present in this sample are about 68,000 clones, approximately 84% of which were seen just once. Around 12% of the sample lies in the top ten. Their recognized antigens are unknown. The sample's time point label, in plain terms: week 35, safety follow-up. Each vaccine dose, consisting of 300 ug of a 20-mer mutant IDH1 peptide in Montanide, was administered subcutaneously with topical imiquimod. The material was PBMCs, obtained from a glioma patient whose treatment included an IDH1 peptide vaccine. Source of these receptors: a man aged 18 to 35 with glioma.

This sequence joins TRBV7-8 and TRBJ1-5; D is unclear. Per germline, CDR1 SGHVS and CDR2 FQNEAQ. This CDR3 region has 15 residues. The germline V and J ends were trimmed by 4 bases and 1 base, with 11 bases remaining between them. The CDR3 loop is CASSSPAGSNQPQHF. In nucleotides, the CDR3 is TGTGCCAGCAGCTCCCCGGCGGGCAGCAATCAGCCCCAGCATTTT.

This sequence joins TRBV19 and TRBJ1-2, with D unresolved. The germline V gene has CDR1 LNHDA and CDR2 SQIVND (reference sequence). The V end was cut by 1 base, the J end by 0 bases, with 15 bases between. This CDR3 has 17 residues. In nucleotides, the CDR3 is TGTGCCAGTAGTATAGGGCTCCTGACAACAACTAACTATGGCTACACCTTC. Translated: CASSIGLLTTTNYGYTF.

This clone occurred a few times. V usage is TRBV5-6 and J usage is TRBJ1-1; no clear D gene. Germline CDR1 reads SGHDT; CDR2 reads YYEEEE. V lost 3 bases to trimming and J lost 3 bases, with 9 bases between them. The CDR3 has 13 residues. The DNA for the CDR3 is TGTGCCAGCAGCTCCCTCGTTGACACTGAAGCTTTCTTT. Translation gives CASSSLVDTEAFF.

The chain joins TRBV7-9 to TRBJ2-7, with D perhaps TRBD2 (6 bases). CDR3 size: 12 residues. Germline assignment: CDR1 SEHNR and CDR2 FQNEAQ (reference sequence). V lost 8 bases and J 7 bases, leaving 15 bases between the germline ends. The CDR3 DNA sequence: TGTGCCAGCCGCGGAGGGAATACGGAGCAGTACTTC. Amino acid sequence: CASRGGNTEQYF.

The CDR3 DNA sequence: TGTGCCAGCAGCTTACTTCAAACAATGCAGGGGAAGGATGGCTACACCTTC. This sequence encodes CASSLLQTMQGKDGYTF. The rearrangement uses TRBV7-9 and TRBJ1-2; possibly TRBD1 for D (6 bases). CDR3 size: 17 residues. V was pared by 2 bases and J by 6 bases, with 22 bases between. Germline CDR1 and CDR2: SEHNR and FQNEAQ (reference sequence).

The rearrangement joins TRBV21-1 to TRBJ2-5; TRBD2 is the table's D call and was not checked against the DNA. TRBV21-1 is classified as a pseudogene. The CDR3 sequence is 17 residues long. DNA of the CDR3: TGTGCCAGCAGCTCACAGTTAGCGGGGGGGCCCACCGAGACCCAGTACTTC. Protein product: CASSSQLAGGPTETQYF.

The J gene is TRBJ1-5, the V gene TRBV18; D is uncertain. There are 17 residues in the CDR3. The ends were cut back, 1 base at V and 1 base at J, with 14 bases in the middle. Looked up from germline, CDR1 is KGHSH and CDR2 is LQKENI. As DNA, the CDR3 is TGTGCCAGCTCACCACGGGAGGGAAGGGAGAGCAATCAGCCCCAGCATTTT. Protein sequence: CASSPREGRESNQPQHF.

The chain links TRBV28 to TRBJ2-6; possible D gene TRBD1, 5 bases. The ends were cut back, 6 bases at V and 2 bases at J, with 11 bases in the middle. The CDR3 is made up of 15 amino acids. Germline V lookup: CDR1 MDHEN, CDR2 SYDVKM. CDR3 in DNA: TGTGCCAGCAGAACACAGGTGACTGGGGCCAACGTCCTGACTTTC. This gives the protein CASRTQVTGANVLTF. Full variable domain (remainder filled in from reference TRBV28 and TRBJ2-6): DVKVTQSSRYLVKRTGEKVFLECVQDMDHENMFWYRQDPGLGLRLIYFSYDVKMKEKGDIPEGYSVSREKKERFSLILESASTNQTSMYLCASRTQVTGANVLTFGAGSRLTVL.

The rearrangement joins TRBV7-6 to TRBJ2-7; perhaps TRBD1 as D (6 bases). Germline assignment: CDR1 SGHVS and CDR2 FNYEAQ. The V gene lost 1 base and the J gene lost 5 bases, with 15 bases spanning the gap. CDR3 length: 15 residues. CDR3 protein: CASSLGLGTHHEQYF. The CDR3 DNA follows: TGTGCCAGCAGCTTAGGGTTGGGGACACACCACGAGCAGTACTTC.

This clone was picked up a small number of times. The chain links TRBV19 to TRBJ1-1, with D unresolved. V lost 3 bases to trimming and J lost 3 bases, with 11 bases between them. The CDR3 has 14 amino acids. In germline, CDR1 is LNHDA, CDR2 SQIVND (reference sequence). CDR3 protein: CASSIPGGHTEAFF. CDR3 nucleotides: TGTGCCAGTAGTATCCCCGGAGGGCACACTGAAGCTTTCTTT.

The chain is built from TRBV10-3 and TRBJ1-1; 9 bases fit TRBD1. The germline gives CDR1 ENHRY, CDR2 SYGVKD. This CDR3 region has 15 residues. V trimming: 6 bases; J trimming: 4 bases; junction bases outside the gene matches: 9. CDR3 nucleotide sequence: TGTGCCATCAGCCAACAGGGGGCATTGGGCACTGAAGCTTTCTTT. This codes for CAISQQGALGTEAFF.

The rearrangement uses TRBV7-8 and TRBJ2-3, with D tentatively TRBD2 (5 bases). This CDR3 has 16 amino acids. Trimming removed 4 bases from V and 0 bases from J, with 14 bases in between. CDR1 and CDR2 from the germline V gene are SGHVS and FQNEAQ. CDR3 sequence: CASSSQSGTSTDTQYF. The CDR3 DNA is TGTGCCAGCAGCTCACAGAGCGGAACTAGCACAGATACGCAGTATTTT.

V is TRBV29-1 and J is TRBJ1-4; D gene uncertain. The ends were cut back, 0 bases at V and 8 bases at J, with 4 bases in the middle. CDR1 and CDR2 (germline): SQVTM, ANQGSEA. This CDR3 comprises 11 residues. The CDR3 spells CSVEEGEKLFF. The CDR3 DNA sequence: TGCAGCGTTGAAGAAGGGGAAAAACTGTTTTTT.

In this sample, this clone turned up once. The chain employs TRBV5-6 and TRBJ2-7; D is unresolved. The V gene lost 3 bases and the J gene lost 4 bases, with 17 bases spanning the gap. Germline lookup yields CDR1 SGHDT and CDR2 YYEEEE. The CDR3 contains 15 residues. In DNA form, the CDR3 reads TGTGCCAGCAGCTCGGCAGCTAGTCTCTCGTACGAGCAGTACTTC. Residues: CASSSAASLSYEQYF.

This chain joins TRBV20-1 and TRBJ1-1, with unresolved D. The length of the CDR3 is 11 residues. Germline V lookup: CDR1 DFQATT, CDR2 SNEGSKA (reference sequence). V was clipped by 0 bases and J by 8 bases, with 7 bases between them. CDR3 sequence reads: CSARDSGEAFF. The CDR3 DNA follows: TGCAGTGCTAGAGATTCGGGAGAAGCTTTCTTT.